These 16 T cell receptor beta chains share one sample of origin, sequenced in a study of T cell changes during pregnancy in multiple sclerosis. The method was immunoSEQ multiplex PCR; TCRdb's version includes in-frame clones alone and lacks a portion of them. The sample yields 100,000 or so clones, 94% seen once. The sequences come from peripheral blood, collected after pregnancy. The receptors were gathered from a female donor in good health, enrolled as a control in a pregnancy study.

The V and J genes are TRBV11-3 and TRBJ2-7, with 9 bases that match TRBD2. The trim removed 4 bases at V and 0 bases at J, leaving 7 bases unmatched. Per germline, CDR1 SGHNT and CDR2 YENEEA. The CDR3 covers 16 residues. The CDR3: CASSSFRLADSYEQYF. The DNA for the CDR3 is TGTGCCAGCAGCTCGTTTAGACTAGCGGACTCCTACGAGCAGTACTTC.

J is TRBJ1-2 and V is TRBV28; D may be TRBD1 (5 bases). Trimming pared 5 bases from V and 4 bases from J, leaving 11 bases between. The CDR3 extends over 13 amino acids. CDR1 is MDHEN, CDR2 SYDVKM, per germline. CDR3 in DNA: TGTGCCAGCAGTATACAGGTTTCCTATGGCTACACCTTC. Translating it yields CASSIQVSYGYTF.

This rearrangement joins TRBV5-1 to TRBJ2-3, with TRBD2 matching over 9 bases. The CDR3 has 15 amino acids. The trim removed 7 bases at V and 6 bases at J, leaving 12 bases unmatched. In germline, CDR1 is SGHRS, CDR2 YFSETQ. In DNA, the CDR3 is TGCGCCAGCGGGAACGGGTTAGCGGGAGAGGATACGCAGTATTTT. Encoded protein: CASGNGLAGEDTQYF.

The rearrangement links TRBV19 to TRBJ2-7; 10 bases line up with TRBD1. Germline assignment: CDR1 LNHDA and CDR2 SQIVND (reference sequence). J lost 6 bases, V lost 2 bases, and 10 bases had no gene match. The CDR3 covers 16 residues. In nucleotides, the CDR3 is TGTGCCAGTAGTATAACCACCGGGACAGGGGCTCCCGAGCAGTACTTC. Protein: CASSITTGTGAPEQYF.

V usage is TRBV2 and J usage is TRBJ1-1; no definite D call. Per the germline V gene, CDR1 is SNHLY and CDR2 is FYNNEI. Trimming shortened V by 11 bases and J by 11 bases, and 9 bases separated the two germline ends. The CDR3 runs to 8 residues. For the CDR3, the DNA is TGTGCCGGCCAGAAGGCTTTCTTT. Amino acids: CAGQKAFF.

In the case of this clone: Other DNA variants within this sample encode the same CDR3. The CDR3 is CASSLGGGDTEAFF. In nucleotides, the CDR3 is TGCGCCAGCAGCTTGGGAGGCGGTGACACTGAAGCTTTCTTT. The chain links TRBV5-1 to TRBJ1-1; D is ambiguous. V lost 0 bases and J 3 bases, leaving 9 bases between the germline ends. Germline CDR1 is SGHRS and CDR2 is YFSETQ. This CDR3 has 14 amino acids. Full variable domain (rest looked up from reference TRBV5-1 and TRBJ1-1): KAGVTQTPRYLIKTRGQQVTLSCSPISGHRSVSWYQQTPGQGLQFLFEYFSETQRNKGNFPGRFSGRQFSNSRSEMNVSTLELGDSALYLCASSLGGGDTEAFFGQGTRLTVV.

V usage is TRBV5-6 and J usage is TRBJ2-7; possible D gene TRBD2, 6 bases. Between the trimmed V and J ends, which lost 6 bases and 0 bases, there was a span of 13 bases. The CDR3 has 14 amino acids. The V gene's germline CDR1 is SGHDT and CDR2 YYEEEE. CDR3 loop: CASTVRRGSYEQYF. The CDR3 DNA follows: TGTGCCAGCACCGTTCGGCGGGGCTCCTACGAGCAGTACTTC.

This chain joins TRBV2 and TRBJ2-7; the D is unclear. This CDR3 comprises 14 residues. Germline CDR1 SNHLY, CDR2 FYNNEI. The V end lost 6 bases, the J end lost 1 base, and 13 bases lay between the germline ends. The CDR3 region is CASSDWLVSYEQYF. CDR3 nucleotide sequence: TGTGCCAGCAGCGACTGGCTAGTGTCCTACGAGCAGTACTTC.

DNA of the CDR3: TGCGCCAGCAGCTTGGGGACTGCCGGAGCCACAGATACGCAGTATTTT. It codes for CASSLGTAGATDTQYF. The J gene is TRBJ2-3, the V gene TRBV5-1; D perhaps matches TRBD2 (5 bases). Germline lookup yields CDR1 SGHRS and CDR2 YFSETQ. Trimming stripped 0 bases from V and 2 bases from J, with 13 bases between. The CDR3 runs to 16 residues.

The chain is built from TRBV28 and TRBJ1-5; TRBD1 matches at 7 bases. Germline V gives CDR1 MDHEN, CDR2 SYDVKM. V was clipped by 4 bases and J by 3 bases; unmatched bases: 9. The CDR3 is 16 amino acids. The CDR3 nucleotides are TGTGCCAGCAGTTCTCTACAGGGGACCGACAATCAGCCCCAGCATTTT. Protein sequence: CASSSLQGTDNQPQHF.

The rearrangement uses TRBV28 and TRBJ1-3; 7 nucleotides line up with TRBD1. The CDR3 is made up of 17 amino acids. Germline lookup yields CDR1 MDHEN and CDR2 SYDVKM. The V gene end was trimmed by 3 bases and the J gene end by 0 bases; junction bases not matched to a gene: 8. CDR3 residues: CASSFHPTGISGNTIYF. The DNA for the CDR3 is TGTGCCAGCAGTTTCCACCCGACAGGGATCTCTGGAAACACCATATATTTT.

The gene calls are TRBV6-5 and TRBJ1-5, with D perhaps TRBD1 (6 bases). V lost 5 bases, J lost 4 bases, and 15 bases lay in between. This CDR3 region has 15 residues. The germline CDR1 and CDR2 sequences are MNHEY and SVGAGI. Here the CDR3 reads CASSPRRGGNQPQHF. CDR3 nucleotides: TGTGCCAGCAGTCCCCGCAGGGGCGGGAATCAGCCCCAGCATTTT.

The chain recombines TRBV14 with TRBJ2-6; 9 positions match TRBD1. This CDR3 has 16 amino acids. CDR1 is SGHDN and CDR2 is FVKESK in the germline V gene. The J segment lost 0 bases and the V segment lost 3 bases, leaving 0 bases of the junction unmatched. CDR3 loop: CASSQGQGSGANVLTF. The CDR3 nucleotides are TGTGCCAGCAGCCAGGGACAGGGCTCTGGGGCCAACGTCCTGACTTTC.

This clone was found once. The V call is TRBV28, the J call TRBJ2-7; no reliable D call. The germline V and J ends were trimmed by 6 bases and 1 base, with 10 bases remaining between them. Germline CDR1 reads MDHEN; CDR2 reads SYDVKM. CDR3 length equals 13 residues. CDR3: CASRASDSYEQYF. The CDR3 coding sequence is TGTGCCAGCAGGGCATCCGATTCCTACGAGCAGTACTTC.

This chain links TRBV5-1 with TRBJ2-7, with TRBD2 as a possible D gene (5 bases). The V and J ends lost 1 base and 7 bases respectively, with 18 bases between them. The length of the CDR3 is 15 residues. Germline CDR1 reads SGHRS; CDR2 reads YFSETQ. The DNA of the CDR3 is TGCGCCAGCAGCTTGATCGGTAGGACTCGAGAAGAGCAGTACTTC. Translation gives CASSLIGRTREEQYF. Combining the CDR3 with reference TRBV5-1 and TRBJ2-7 gives the whole variable domain KAGVTQTPRYLIKTRGQQVTLSCSPISGHRSVSWYQQTPGQGLQFLFEYFSETQRNKGNFPGRFSGRQFSNSRSEMNVSTLELGDSALYLCASSLIGRTREEQYFGPGTRLTVT.

The gene calls are TRBV5-1 and TRBJ2-3, with 7 bases lining up with TRBD2. Germline CDR1 and CDR2: SGHRS and YFSETQ. V was clipped by 4 bases and J by 4 bases; unmatched bases: 12. The CDR3 extends over 16 amino acids. The DNA for the CDR3 is TGCGCCAGCAGCGCACTCCCGGCGGGGAGGGCAGATACGCAGTATTTT. Its protein product is CASSALPAGRADTQYF.